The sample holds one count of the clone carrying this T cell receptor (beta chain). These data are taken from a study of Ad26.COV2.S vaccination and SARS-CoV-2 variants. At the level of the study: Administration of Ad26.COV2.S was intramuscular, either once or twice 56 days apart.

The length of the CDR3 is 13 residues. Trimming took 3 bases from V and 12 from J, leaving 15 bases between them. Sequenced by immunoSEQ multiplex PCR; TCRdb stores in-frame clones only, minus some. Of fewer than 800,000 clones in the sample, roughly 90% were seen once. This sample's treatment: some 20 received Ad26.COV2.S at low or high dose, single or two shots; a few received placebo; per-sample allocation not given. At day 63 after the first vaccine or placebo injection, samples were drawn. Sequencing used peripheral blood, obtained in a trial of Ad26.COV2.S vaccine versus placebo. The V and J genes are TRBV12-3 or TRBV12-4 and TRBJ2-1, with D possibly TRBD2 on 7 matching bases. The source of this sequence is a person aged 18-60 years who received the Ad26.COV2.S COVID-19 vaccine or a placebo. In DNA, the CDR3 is TGTGCCAGCAGTTTGGTGCGGGGGCGAGGGCAGTTCTTC. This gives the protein CASSLVRGRGQFF.